The 4 T cell receptor beta chains presented below share a single source sample, sequenced in a study of T cell responses to AZD1222 COVID-19 vaccine. Profiled with immunoSEQ multiplex PCR; TCRdb holds only in-frame clones, not every one. The data show under 200,000 clones, approximately 95% seen once. The sequencing used peripheral blood, collected on day 0 of AZD1222 vaccination. These receptors originate from an adult in good health.

This clone is a singleton in its sample. This chain connects TRBV28 to TRBJ2-7; 10 positions match TRBD2. Germline trimming cut 2 bases from V and 3 bases from J; bases unmatched to any gene: 1. The CDR3 length is 14 residues. The germline V gene has CDR1 MDHEN and CDR2 SYDVKM. The CDR3 sequence: CASSLLAGDYEQYF. DNA for the CDR3: TGTGCCAGCAGTTTACTAGCGGGGGACTACGAGCAGTACTTC.

The chain links TRBV5-1 to TRBJ2-2, with D perhaps TRBD1 (5 bases). CDR1 and CDR2 from the germline V gene are SGHRS and YFSETQ. V lost 0 bases, J lost 0 bases, and 6 bases lay in between. The CDR3 length is 15 residues. The CDR3 DNA sequence: TGCGCCAGCAGCTTGGTGACAGCGAACACCGGGGAGCTGTTTTTT. This sequence encodes CASSLVTANTGELFF.

V usage is TRBV7-2 and J usage is TRBJ1-1, with a possible D match to TRBD1 (5 bases). The V and J ends lost 4 bases and 0 bases respectively, with 12 bases between them. Germline lookup yields CDR1 SGHTA and CDR2 FQGNSA. The CDR3 length is 15 residues. The CDR3 sequence is CASSSQGRMNTEAFF. DNA of the CDR3: TGTGCCAGCAGCTCCCAGGGACGGATGAACACTGAAGCTTTCTTT.

This clone was seen only once. The chain is built from TRBV2 and TRBJ2-6; D gene uncertain. The length of the CDR3 is 16 residues. CDR1 and CDR2 (germline): SNHLY, FYNNEI. Trimming shortened V by 7 bases and J by 0 bases, and 13 bases separated the two germline ends. The CDR3 coding sequence is TGTGCCAGCAAAAAGGGCCTGAGCTCTGGGGCCAACGTCCTGACTTTC. It translates to CASKKGLSSGANVLTF.